This entry lists 5 T cell receptor beta chains sequenced from one sample in a study of T cells after yellow fever vaccination. TCRdb reprocessed the 5' RACE reads via MiXCR and lists one record per CDR3 protein. The sample includes a few hundred thousand distinct CDR3 sequences, 8.1% of them seen just once. Sequenced here: PBMCs, sampled around 45 days after the first yellow fever vaccination. These receptor sequences come from a man between 18 and 35 years old who received the YFV17D yellow fever vaccine.

The table lists this clonotype with a few counts. This sequence joins TRBV4-2 and TRBJ1-4; 8 nucleotides agree with TRBD1. Germline CDR1 reads LGHNA; CDR2 reads YNFKEQ. Trimming removed 3 bases from V and 0 bases from J; junction bases left unmatched: 9. This CDR3 has 18 residues. The CDR3 loop reads CASSQGDRRGTTNEKLFF. The CDR3 DNA follows: TGTGCCAGCAGCCAGGGGGACAGGAGGGGGACAACTAATGAAAAACTGTTTTTT.

V is TRBV3-1 and J is TRBJ1-4; 7 bases align to TRBD1. V gave up 6 bases and J gave up 6 bases; unmatched junction bases: 7. This CDR3 region has 14 residues. CDR1 is LGHDT, CDR2 YNNKEL, per germline (reference sequence). The CDR3 coding sequence is TGTGCCAGCAGGCGACAGGGAAGGGATGAAAAACTGTTTTTT. This gives the protein CASRRQGRDEKLFF.

The chain is built from TRBV20-1 and TRBJ2-5; D not certain. V lost 0 bases, J lost 5 bases, and 10 bases lay in between. The CDR3 has 13 amino acids. The V gene's germline CDR1 is DFQATT and CDR2 SNEGSKA (reference sequence). CDR3 nucleotides: TGCAGTGCTAGAGAAGGACGACGGGAGACCCAGTACTTC. This codes for CSAREGRRETQYF.

This clonotype was detected only a few times. This chain connects TRBV4-3 to TRBJ2-5, with D unresolved. From germline, CDR1 is LGHNA and CDR2 YSLEER. V dropped 0 bases and J dropped 1 base, with 9 bases sitting between them. The CDR3 covers 15 residues. The CDR3 bases are TGCGCCAGCAGCCAAGATCGAACCTCCCAAGAGACCCAGTACTTC. Translated: CASSQDRTSQETQYF.

This clonotype showed up just a few times. V usage is TRBV12-3 or TRBV12-4 and J usage is TRBJ2-5; D ambiguous. The germline V and J ends were trimmed by 5 bases and 5 bases, with 12 bases remaining between them. CDR3 length: 13 residues. This CDR3 is CASSPAPTETQYF. CDR3 coding DNA: TGTGCCAGCAGTCCGGCCCCAACGGAGACCCAGTACTTC.